A single sample is the source of the 19 T cell receptor beta chains below, sequenced in a study of shared clonotypes between healthy human individuals. Produced via immunoSEQ multiplex PCR; TCRdb's table is partial and in-frame only. The table records 2,500,000 or so clones, around 90% of them present only once. Specimen: naive CD4+ T cells sorted from blood. The subset: CD45RA+ positively selected. Every receptor here comes from a man aged 18 to 30 in good health.

V gene TRBV19 combines with J gene TRBJ1-2; TRBD1 matches 8 bases. The CDR3 loop spans 13 amino acids. J was trimmed by 5 bases and V by 9 bases; bases with no gene match: 8. CDR1 and CDR2 (germline): LNHDA, SQIVND (reference sequence). The CDR3 sequence is CASAVTGGYGYTF. CDR3 nucleotide sequence: TGTGCCAGCGCTGTCACAGGGGGATATGGCTACACCTTC.

The chain carries TRBV19 and TRBJ2-7; unclear D gene. CDR3 size: 16 residues. V shed 0 bases and J shed 2 bases, with 14 bases lying between them. Germline V gives CDR1 LNHDA, CDR2 SQIVND (reference sequence). The CDR3 nucleotides read TGTGCCAGTAGTATAGAAGGGCGTGGCAGCCCCTACGAGCAGTACTTC. This sequence encodes CASSIEGRGSPYEQYF.

The chain joins TRBV10-3 to TRBJ1-5; TRBD1 is a possible D gene (5 bases). Looked up from germline, CDR1 is ENHRY and CDR2 is SYGVKD. The CDR3 is 15 residues long. V lost 3 bases to trimming and J lost 2 bases, with 11 bases between them. Written as DNA, the CDR3 is TGTGCCATCAGTGAAGGCCTGGGGGGCAATCAGCCCCAGCATTTT. It encodes CAISEGLGGNQPQHF.

This clone was found once. The chain uses TRBV6-5 and TRBJ2-1, with 12 nucleotides matching TRBD2. Germline V gene lookup returns CDR1 MNHEY and CDR2 SVGAGI. Unmatched junction bases numbered 7, after V lost 6 bases and J lost 7 bases. This CDR3 contains 15 residues. In DNA form, the CDR3 reads TGTGCCAGCAGACTAGCGGGAGGAAAGGGGAATGAGCAGTTCTTC. Protein sequence: CASRLAGGKGNEQFF.

CDR3 nucleotides: TGCGCCAGCAGCTTCCCTAGCGACCAAGAGACCCAGTACTTC. It yields the protein CASSFPSDQETQYF. The J gene is TRBJ2-5, the V gene TRBV5-1; TRBD2 is a possible D gene (6 bases). Per germline, CDR1 SGHRS and CDR2 YFSETQ. The V end lost 2 bases, the J end lost 0 bases, and 8 bases lay between the germline ends. CDR3 size: 14 residues.

Remarks on this clone: This sample includes further DNA sequences coding for the same CDR3. This chain joins TRBV2 and TRBJ2-3, with 12 bases fitting TRBD2. The CDR3 totals 15 residues. Germline V gene lookup returns CDR1 SNHLY and CDR2 FYNNEI. The trim removed 5 bases at V and 1 base at J, leaving 1 base unmatched. CDR3 residues: CASSWTSGGTDTQYF. In DNA, the CDR3 is TGTGCCAGCAGTTGGACTAGCGGGGGCACAGATACGCAGTATTTT.

The V gene is TRBV11-3, the J gene TRBJ2-2; D unresolved. Germline lookup yields CDR1 SGHNT and CDR2 YENEEA. There are 14 residues in the CDR3. Trimming pared 5 bases from V and 6 bases from J, leaving 13 bases between. The CDR3 protein is CASSVNGWAGELFF. DNA of the CDR3: TGTGCCAGCAGCGTTAACGGGTGGGCCGGGGAGCTGTTTTTT.

V is TRBV10-3 and J is TRBJ2-5; 11 bases agree with TRBD2. The CDR3 covers 15 residues. Germline trimming cut 7 bases from V and 2 bases from J; bases unmatched to any gene: 6. Looked up from germline, CDR1 is ENHRY and CDR2 is SYGVKD. The CDR3 nucleotides are TGTGCCATCAAGGGTGCTAGCGGGGGGCAAGAGACCCAGTACTTC. Amino acid sequence: CAIKGASGGQETQYF.

The rearrangement uses TRBV11-2 and TRBJ1-4, with D possibly matching TRBD1 (5 bases). With 9 bases removed from V and 7 bases from J, the gap between germline ends came to 21 bases. Germline loops: CDR1 SGHAT, CDR2 FQNNGV. The CDR3 consists of 15 residues. The CDR3 DNA follows: TGTGCCAGGGGGAGCGGACCGGGGCCGGGTGAAAAACTGTTTTTT. Protein sequence: CARGSGPGPGEKLFF.

This clone has a handful of counts. The chain carries TRBV9 and TRBJ2-1, with TRBD1 as a possible D gene (6 bases). CDR3 length equals 17 residues. V lost 1 base, J lost 0 bases, and 14 bases lay in between. From germline, CDR1 is SGDLS and CDR2 YYNGEE. The CDR3 loop reads CASSVTGRRVSYNEQFF. For the CDR3, the DNA is TGTGCCAGCAGCGTAACAGGGAGAAGGGTCTCCTACAATGAGCAGTTCTTC.

This clone was detected only once. This sequence joins TRBV5-6 and TRBJ2-3; D possibly corresponds to TRBD2 (5 bases). With 2 bases removed from V and 6 bases from J, the gap between germline ends came to 16 bases. The CDR3 is 15 residues long. CDR1 SGHDT and CDR2 YYEEEE come from the germline V gene. The CDR3 nucleotides are TGTGCCAGCAGCTTTGAATCCAGAGGCGGGGATACGCAGTATTTT. Translated: CASSFESRGGDTQYF.

The chain joins TRBV7-2 to TRBJ2-1, with TRBD2 identical over 8 bases. V was pared by 0 bases and J by 5 bases, with 3 bases of the junction left unmatched. CDR1 is SGHTA and CDR2 is FQGNSA in the germline V gene. The CDR3 runs to 15 residues. The CDR3 DNA is TGTGCCAGCAGCTTAGCTAGCGGGATTAACAATGAGCAGTTCTTC. Encoded protein: CASSLASGINNEQFF.

The chain links TRBV7-2 to TRBJ1-6; D is ambiguous. Trimming cost V 2 bases and J 8 bases, with 10 bases left between them. CDR1 and CDR2 from the germline V gene are SGHTA and FQGNSA. The length of the CDR3 is 14 residues. Here the CDR3 reads CASSLTQDYSPLHF. The CDR3 nucleotides are TGTGCCAGCAGCTTAACCCAGGACTATTCACCCCTCCACTTT.

J is TRBJ1-4 and V is TRBV4-1; D gene ambiguous. Germline V gene data show CDR1 as MGHRA and CDR2 as YSYEKL. V was cut by 1 base and J by 8 bases, with 17 bases left in between. This CDR3 has 16 amino acids. CDR3 in amino acids: CASSQVVGGVGEKLFF. The CDR3, as DNA: TGCGCCAGCAGCCAAGTCGTAGGTGGGGTAGGGGAAAAACTGTTTTTT.

V and J are TRBV5-6 and TRBJ1-6; no clear D gene. The CDR3 loop spans 12 amino acids. V lost 0 bases and J lost 9, with 4 bases in between. Germline CDR1 is SGHDT and CDR2 is YYEEEE. This CDR3 is CASSLALSPLHF. The CDR3 bases are TGTGCCAGCAGCTTGGCTCTTTCACCCCTCCACTTT.

The V and J genes are TRBV28 and TRBJ1-2; no firm D call. Germline assignment: CDR1 MDHEN and CDR2 SYDVKM. V shed 7 bases and J shed 1 base, with 7 bases lying between them. The CDR3 spans 12 residues. CDR3 nucleotides: TGTGCCAGCATCAACAGTAACTATGGCTACACCTTC. Protein sequence: CASINSNYGYTF.

V usage is TRBV18 and J usage is TRBJ1-5, with no clear D. Trimming took off 0 bases at V and 4 bases at J, with 13 bases between the two ends. This CDR3 comprises 16 residues. The V gene's germline CDR1 is KGHSH and CDR2 LQKENI. Here the CDR3 DNA reads TGTGCCAGCTCACCACCGGGCAAGGGAGGGAATCAGCCCCAGCATTTT. Translating it yields CASSPPGKGGNQPQHF.

The chain recombines TRBV6-6 with TRBJ1-5, with D hard to call. Trimming pared 6 bases from V and 0 bases from J, leaving 15 bases between. The germline gives CDR1 MNHNY, CDR2 SVGAGI (reference sequence). The CDR3 spans 16 residues. CDR3 DNA: TGTGCCAGCAGCCCCCGTTCTACAAATAGCAATCAGCCCCAGCATTTT. Residues: CASSPRSTNSNQPQHF.

The chain recombines TRBV13 with TRBJ2-7; D is possibly TRBD2 (6 bases). CDR1 PRHDT and CDR2 FYEKMQ come from the germline V gene (reference sequence). The CDR3 contains 16 residues. V lost 0 bases and J 2 bases, leaving 14 bases between the germline ends. This CDR3 reads CASSLGRGNRAYEQYF. The CDR3 coding sequence is TGTGCCAGCAGCTTAGGGCGGGGAAACCGGGCCTACGAGCAGTACTTC.